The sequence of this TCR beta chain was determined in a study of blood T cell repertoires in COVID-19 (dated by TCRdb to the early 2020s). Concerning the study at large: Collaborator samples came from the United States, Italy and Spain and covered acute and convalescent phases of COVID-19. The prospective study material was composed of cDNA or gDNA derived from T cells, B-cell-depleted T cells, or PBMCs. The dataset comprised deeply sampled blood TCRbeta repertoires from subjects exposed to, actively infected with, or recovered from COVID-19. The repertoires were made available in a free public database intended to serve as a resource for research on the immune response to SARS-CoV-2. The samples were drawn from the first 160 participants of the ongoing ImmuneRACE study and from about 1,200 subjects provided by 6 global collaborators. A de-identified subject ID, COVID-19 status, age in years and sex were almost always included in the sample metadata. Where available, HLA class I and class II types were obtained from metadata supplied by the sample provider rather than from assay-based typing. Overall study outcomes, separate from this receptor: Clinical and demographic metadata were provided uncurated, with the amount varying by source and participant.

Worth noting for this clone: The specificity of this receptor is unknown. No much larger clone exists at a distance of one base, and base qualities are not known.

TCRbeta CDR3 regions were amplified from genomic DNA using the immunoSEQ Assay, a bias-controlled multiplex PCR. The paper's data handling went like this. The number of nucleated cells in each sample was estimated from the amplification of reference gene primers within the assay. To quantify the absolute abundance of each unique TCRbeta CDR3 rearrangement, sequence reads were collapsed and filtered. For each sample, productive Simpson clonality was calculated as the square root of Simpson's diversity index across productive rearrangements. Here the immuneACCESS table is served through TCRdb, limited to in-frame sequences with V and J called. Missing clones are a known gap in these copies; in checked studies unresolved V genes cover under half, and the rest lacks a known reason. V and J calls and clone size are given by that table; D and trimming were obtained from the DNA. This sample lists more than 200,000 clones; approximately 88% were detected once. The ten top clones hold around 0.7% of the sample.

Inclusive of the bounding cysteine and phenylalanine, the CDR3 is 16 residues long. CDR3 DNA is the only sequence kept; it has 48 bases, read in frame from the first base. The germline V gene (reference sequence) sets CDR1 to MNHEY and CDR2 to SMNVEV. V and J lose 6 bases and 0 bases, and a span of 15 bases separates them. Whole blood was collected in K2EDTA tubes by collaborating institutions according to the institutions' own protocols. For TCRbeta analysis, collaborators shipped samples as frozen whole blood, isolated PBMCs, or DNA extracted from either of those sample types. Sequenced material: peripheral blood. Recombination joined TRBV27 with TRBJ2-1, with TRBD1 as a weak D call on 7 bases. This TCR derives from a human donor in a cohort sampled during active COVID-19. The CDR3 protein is CASRPSGGISYNEQFF. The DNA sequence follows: TGTGCCAGCAGACCTTCAGGGGGGATCTCCTACAATGAGCAGTTCTTC.